These T cell receptor beta chains were read from a single sample in a study of technical replicates of blood from a handful of donors. Profiling relied on immunoSEQ multiplex PCR, and the TCRdb table lists in-frame clones only, not all of them. The top ten hold 0.24% of the sample, which has 75,000 to 100,000 clones, 85% to 95% seen once. The sequenced sample was T cells isolated from PBMCs. The receptor set was obtained from a human donor in good health. Each CDR3 is given with its conserved first and last residue. The D gene is left open where the match is weak. Expanded clones get a size class; other rows say once, few or many, or leave the size out.

TRBV6-6	.	.	TRBJ1-1	TGTGCCAGCAGAGGCTTTGTGGACATGGGCACTGAAGCTTTCTTT	CASRGFVDMGTEAFF
TRBV9	.	TRBD2	TRBJ2-3	TGTGCCAGCAGCAGAATTAGCGGGGGGTCAGATACGCAGTATTTT	CASSRISGGSDTQYF
TRBV5-6	once	.	TRBJ1-2	TGTGCCAGCAGCTTGGGGGCATATGGCTACACCTTC	CASSLGAYGYTF
TRBV11-2	.	TRBD2	TRBJ2-1	TGTGCCAGCAGCTTAGAGGGAGCGGGGAAGAAAAATGAGCAGTTCTTC	CASSLEGAGKKNEQFF
TRBV25-1	.	TRBD1	TRBJ2-3	TGTGCCAGCAGTGGAACAGGGGCAGATACGCAGTATTTT	CASSGTGADTQYF
TRBV28	.	.	TRBJ1-1	TGTGCCAGCAGTTTACTGTGGAGGATGAACACTGAAGCTTTCTTT	CASSLLWRMNTEAFF
TRBV5-1	.	.	TRBJ2-3	TGCGCCAGCAGCTTGGGGAGGGCGAGCACAGATACGCAGTATTTT	CASSLGRASTDTQYF
TRBV4-1	.	.	TRBJ2-4	TGCGCCAGCAGCCCGGGACTGGGCAGATCTCGGGTAGCCAAAAACATTCAGTACTTC	CASSPGLGRSRVAKNIQYF
TRBV4-2	.	.	TRBJ2-1	TGTGCCAGCAGCCAAGACCCTCCGGGAGTCACCTACAATGAGCAGTTCTTC	CASSQDPPGVTYNEQFF
TRBV21-1	.	.	TRBJ2-7	TGTGCCAGCAGCAAAGCGGGACTTCCCTCCTTC	CASSKAGLPSF
TRBV6-1	.	.	TRBJ2-7	TGTGCCAGCAGAGAACTTTGGAGCTCCTACGAGCAGTACTTC	CASRELWSSYEQYF
TRBV6-5	.	TRBD1	TRBJ2-7	TGTGCCAGCAGTTACGGTCGAGGGACAGAACCCTACGAGCAGTACTTC	CASSYGRGTEPYEQYF
TRBV6-5	once	.	TRBJ2-7	TGTGCCACCCTAGCCCCCGGCCGGTTCCCCTACGAGCAGTACTTC	CATLAPGRFPYEQYF
TRBV11-2	.	TRBD1	TRBJ2-7	TGTGCCAGCAGCTTGGGCAGGGGGCGCAGAACGGCCTACGAGCAGTACTTC	CASSLGRGRRTAYEQYF
TRBV28	once	.	TRBJ2-2	TGTGCCAGCAGGTTCCTGAACACCGGGGAGCTGTTTTTT	CASRFLNTGELFF
TRBV7-6	.	TRBD1	TRBJ1-6	TGTGCCAGCAGCTTGGGACAGAACTCCTATAATTCACCCCTCCACTTT	CASSLGQNSYNSPLHF
TRBV30	.	TRBD1	TRBJ1-4	TGTGCCTGGAGGAGGGACAGTGAAAAACTGTTTTTT	CAWRRDSEKLFF
TRBV11-2	.	TRBD2	TRBJ2-5	TGTGCCAGCAGCACCAGCGGGAGGGAGACCCAGTACTTC	CASSTSGRETQYF
TRBV27	.	.	TRBJ2-1	TGTGCCAGCAGTTTTAGTCCGGTCGGGGAGCAGTTCTTC	CASSFSPVGEQFF
TRBV15	.	TRBD1	TRBJ2-5	TGTGCCACCAGCAGAGGGGGACAGGGTTTTCAAGAGACCCAGTACTTC	CATSRGGQGFQETQYF
TRBV13	.	TRBD1	TRBJ1-2	TGTGCCAGCAGCTCTGGACAGGGGTTCTTTGGCTACACCTTC	CASSSGQGFFGYTF
TRBV4-1	.	.	TRBJ2-1	TGCGCCAGCAGCCAAGGGACTTTCAATGAGCAGTTCTTC	CASSQGTFNEQFF
TRBV18	.	.	TRBJ2-7	TGTGCCAGCTCCCTAACCTGGCCAGGGAATAATCCTCACGAGCAGTACTTC	CASSLTWPGNNPHEQYF
TRBV25-1	once	TRBD2	TRBJ2-5	TGTGCCAGCACCTCTAGCGGGGGGCCGGAGACCCAGTACTTC	CASTSSGGPETQYF
TRBV27	.	TRBD1	TRBJ1-1	TGTGCCAGCAGTGTAGCGGACAGGCTGAACACTGAAGCTTTCTTT	CASSVADRLNTEAFF
TRBV7-6	.	TRBD1	TRBJ2-1	TGTGCCAGCAGCTCCCGGGACAGGGGGTATTTAGAAGGGGACAATGAGCAGTTCTTC	CASSSRDRGYLEGDNEQFF
TRBV2	.	.	TRBJ1-1	TGTGCCGGAATACAGCTATATGAAGCTTTCTTT	CAGIQLYEAFF
TRBV5-1	.	.	TRBJ2-1	TGCGCCAGCAAGGCCCGCGGGTTTTACAATGAGCAGTTCTTC	CASKARGFYNEQFF
TRBV4-1	.	.	TRBJ2-5	TGCGCCAGCAGCCAAAATCAGGAGACCCAGTACTTC	CASSQNQETQYF
TRBV19	.	.	TRBJ2-3	TGTGCCAGTAGAAGGGGCGGGGCAGATACGCAGTATTTT	CASRRGGADTQYF
TRBV7-9	.	.	TRBJ2-7	TGTGCCAGCAGCTTAGTAGGACTCTACGAGCAGTACTTC	CASSLVGLYEQYF
TRBV28	.	.	TRBJ2-2	TGTGCCAGCAGAGATCAGGGATTCGGGGAGCTGTTTTTT	CASRDQGFGELFF